This T cell receptor (beta chain) stems from a study of blood T cell repertoires in COVID-19. Study information: Samples of COVID-19 (acute and convalescent) were obtained from the United States, Italy and Spain. PBMCs, B-cell-depleted T cells, or T cells provided the cDNA or gDNA that made up the material.

Per the authors' pipeline: Counts of nucleated cells, estimated from reference gene primer amplification, were obtained. The repertoire was sequenced with immunoSEQ multiplex PCR; TCRdb's copy has only in-frame clones and lacks some. V and J calls and clone size are given by that table; D and trimming were obtained from the DNA. This table has about 250,000 clones, around 82% appearing once. J lost 6 bases, V lost 8 bases, and 16 bases had no gene match. CDR1 and CDR2 (germline): MNHEY, SMNVEV (reference sequence). The CDR3 contains 15 residues. This sequence originates from a man of 80 years or more with acute or convalescent COVID-19. The chain links TRBV27 to TRBJ2-7; TRBD2 matches 7 bases. Material: peripheral blood. The CDR3 region has the DNA TGTGCCAGCCGTTCGTCTAGCGGCCTTCTTTCCGAGCAGTACTTC. It encodes CASRSSSGLLSEQYF.